This paragraph covers one T cell receptor (beta chain) sequence. Its antigen is currently unknown. Germline CDR1 and CDR2: SGHKS and YYEKEE (reference sequence). J lost 2 bases, V lost 0 bases, and 1 base had no gene match. There are 15 residues in the CDR3. The data were taken from a study of T cell repertoires in cytomegalovirus infection. Overall study: Public TCR beta signature analysis indicated the presence of both CMV infection and matching HLA type.

Whole-study results and caveats: CMV carriers having the relevant HLA were flagged by cumulative public TCR beta family frequency. Ex vivo, HLA-C-restricted CMV-specific TCR beta clonotypes prevailed over the rest of the response.

TCRdb used MiXCR to reprocess the reads, holding one entry per CDR3 protein. The data hold 300,000 or so distinct CDR3 sequences, with roughly 24% observed a single time. Sample: PBMCs. The chain links TRBV5-5 to TRBJ1-5, with TRBD1 matching 8 bases. The receptor comes from a human donor in good health (CMV status not recorded). Some clones in this sample may be carry-over from other donors' samples. The CDR3 protein is CASSLAGGRNQPQHF. The CDR3, as DNA: TGTGCCAGCAGCTTGGCAGGGGGCCGCAATCAGCCCCAGCATTTT.